This T cell receptor (beta chain) came from a study of control samples from healthy donors and cancer patients. The CDR3 length is 14 residues. Germline V gives CDR1 KGHDR, CDR2 SFDVKD. The germline V and J ends were trimmed by 6 bases and 2 bases, with 9 bases remaining between them. Assay: immunoSEQ multiplex PCR; the TCRdb copy retains only in-frame clones and omits some. The table includes fewer than 300,000 clones, over 75% detected once. This sequence joins TRBV24-1 and TRBJ2-2; the D is unclear. Material: PBMCs. The clonotype comes from a woman aged 55-70 years with lung cancer. The CDR3 bases are TGTGCCACCAGTAACGCTGCAAACACCGGGGAGCTGTTTTTT. Its protein is CATSNAANTGELFF.